This note documents a single TCR beta chain sequence. Produced via immunoSEQ multiplex PCR; TCRdb's table is partial and in-frame only. Here the sample spans tens of thousands of clones, roughly nine tenths being singletons. The data originate from a study of OX40 agonist ivuxolimab in advanced cancers. At the level of the study: Clinicians treated patients with ivuxolimab, an agonistic anti-OX40 (CD134) antibody.

The study sampled blood at baseline, cycle 4 day 1, and cycle 7 day 1. Per the germline V gene, CDR1 is SGHAT and CDR2 is FQDESV (reference sequence). V gave up 5 bases and J gave up 3 bases, with 17 bases separating them. The CDR3 is made up of 15 amino acids. The TCR was taken from an adult with an advanced solid tumor such as melanoma, head and neck, liver or kidney cancer. The sequencing here drew on CD4+ or CD8+ T cells sorted from blood, taken in a trial of the OX40 agonist ivuxolimab. This chain joins TRBV11-1 and TRBJ2-7; unclear D gene. CDR3 DNA sequence: TGTGCCAGCAGCCAAAGCTTGGCACAGATCTACGAGCAGTACGTC. This encodes CASSQSLAQIYEQYV.